This is a list of T cell receptor beta chains from one sample in a study of T cells after yellow fever vaccination. TCRdb redid the calling of the 5' RACE reads with MiXCR, one entry per CDR3 protein. The sample has 400,000 or so distinct CDR3 sequences, around a sixth seen once. Sequencing used PBMCs, obtained before the yellow fever booster vaccination. These receptors came from a man aged 18 to 35 who received the YFV17D yellow fever vaccine. The CDR3 runs from the conserved cysteine through the conserved F or W. Each record gives: CDR3 length, V gene, D gene, clone size, J gene, CDR3 DNA, CDR3 protein. The D gene is left open where the match is weak. Rows give clone size only sometimes, using once, few, many, or a class for an expanded clone.

length: 16
V: TRBV18
D: .
size: .
J: TRBJ2-3
DNA: TGTGCCAGCTCACCCCCGGACAGCTTCGGTTCAGATACGCAGTATTTT
CDR3: CASSPPDSFGSDTQYF

length: 13
V: TRBV6-2/TRBV6-3
D: .
size: .
J: TRBJ2-3
DNA: TGTGCCAGCGAACGAGGACCCAGGGATACGCAGTATTTT
CDR3: CASERGPRDTQYF

length: 18
V: TRBV9
D: TRBD2
size: few
J: TRBJ2-3
DNA: TGTGCCAGCAGCGTTAGGCCTAGCGGGGGGGTTGGCACAGATACGCAGTATTTT
CDR3: CASSVRPSGGVGTDTQYF

length: 14
V: TRBV4-3
D: .
size: .
J: TRBJ2-7
DNA: TGCGCCAGCAGCCAACTTCAGGGAAATCACGAGCAGTACTTC
CDR3: CASSQLQGNHEQYF

length: 14
V: TRBV25-1
D: .
size: .
J: TRBJ2-2
DNA: TGTGCCAGCAGGGATGGGGGAATCACCGGGGAGCTGTTTTTT
CDR3: CASRDGGITGELFF

length: 15
V: TRBV6-2/TRBV6-3
D: TRBD2
size: few
J: TRBJ2-1
DNA: TGTGCCAGCGCACCCCATACAGCGGGGGTTAATGAGCAGTTCTTC
CDR3: CASAPHTAGVNEQFF

length: 18
V: TRBV7-2
D: TRBD2
size: .
J: TRBJ2-6
DNA: TGTGCCAGCAGCCCCCCGGGGGGAGTTGTCTCTGGGGCCAACGTCCTGACTTTC
CDR3: CASSPPGGVVSGANVLTF

length: 13
V: TRBV20-1
D: .
size: .
J: TRBJ1-4
DNA: TGCAGTGCTAGGGGCCTATATAATGAAAAACTGTTTTTT
CDR3: CSARGLYNEKLFF

length: 15
V: TRBV6-2/TRBV6-3
D: .
size: .
J: TRBJ2-1
DNA: TGTGCCAGCAGCCGACGGGACGGAGCGTACAATGAGCAGTTCTTC
CDR3: CASSRRDGAYNEQFF

length: 14
V: TRBV10-3
D: .
size: .
J: TRBJ2-5
DNA: TGTGCCATCAGTAGCCCGGACTCTCAAGAGACCCAGTACTTC
CDR3: CAISSPDSQETQYF

length: 18
V: TRBV27
D: TRBD1
size: .
J: TRBJ2-5
DNA: TGTGCCAGCAGTTTATCACGGACAGGGGGTCCGTCAGGAGAGACCCAGTACTTC
CDR3: CASSLSRTGGPSGETQYF

length: 14
V: TRBV20-1
D: .
size: many
J: TRBJ1-3
DNA: TGCAGTGCTCGCCTGACAGCCTCTGGAAACACCATATATTTT
CDR3: CSARLTASGNTIYF

length: 14
V: TRBV7-2
D: TRBD2
size: few
J: TRBJ2-7
DNA: TGTGCCAGCACCTTCAGCGGGGGGGCGTACGAGCAGTACTTC
CDR3: CASTFSGGAYEQYF

length: 15
V: TRBV6-5
D: .
size: .
J: TRBJ2-3
DNA: TGTGCCAGCAGCTCCGGGCCCTCTAGACCAGATACGCAGTATTTT
CDR3: CASSSGPSRPDTQYF

length: 15
V: TRBV4-3
D: .
size: .
J: TRBJ2-7
DNA: TGCGCCAGCAGCCACTTGGCCAGCGGTGCCTACGAGCAGTACTTC
CDR3: CASSHLASGAYEQYF

length: 17
V: TRBV29-1
D: TRBD2
size: few
J: TRBJ2-3
DNA: TGCAGCGTTGTAGGCGGGAGCGCAAACCCTAGCACAGATACGCAGTATTTT
CDR3: CSVVGGSANPSTDTQYF

length: 14
V: TRBV29-1
D: TRBD1
size: .
J: TRBJ1-5
DNA: TGCAGCGTGACGGGGACAGGCGGGGATCAGCCCCAGCATTTT
CDR3: CSVTGTGGDQPQHF

length: 15
V: TRBV11-2
D: .
size: few
J: TRBJ1-1
DNA: TGTGCCAGCAGCTTAATGCCGGGGTTCAACACTGAAGCTTTCTTT
CDR3: CASSLMPGFNTEAFF

length: 20
V: TRBV6-2/TRBV6-3
D: TRBD2
size: .
J: TRBJ2-2
DNA: TGTGCCAGCAGTTACGGTGCAGCGGGGCCCCTCACCCGTGGCACCGGGGAGCTGTTTTTT
CDR3: CASSYGAAGPLTRGTGELFF

length: 16
V: TRBV7-9
D: .
size: once
J: TRBJ1-1
DNA: TGTGCCAGCAGCTTAGCGCTTGGCAGAATGAACACTGAAGCTTTCTTT
CDR3: CASSLALGRMNTEAFF

length: 17
V: TRBV28
D: TRBD2
size: few
J: TRBJ2-3
DNA: TGTGCGGTCGATAGCGGGGGGGTACTCCATAGCACAGATACGCAGTATTTT
CDR3: CAVDSGGVLHSTDTQYF

length: 15
V: TRBV5-1
D: TRBD1
size: few
J: TRBJ1-1
DNA: TGCGCCAGCAGCTTGGTAGTGACAGGGACCCCTGAAGCTTTCTTT
CDR3: CASSLVVTGTPEAFF

length: 13
V: TRBV4-3
D: .
size: few
J: TRBJ2-5
DNA: TGCGCCAGCAGCCAAGACACCCCAGAGACCCAGTACTTC
CDR3: CASSQDTPETQYF

length: 14
V: TRBV29-1
D: TRBD1
size: .
J: TRBJ1-1
DNA: TGCAGCGTTGTCCCACAGGGGGCAAACACTGAAGCTTTCTTT
CDR3: CSVVPQGANTEAFF

length: 15
V: TRBV2
D: TRBD1
size: few
J: TRBJ1-5
DNA: TGTGCCAGCAGTGAAGGGACAGGGCGCAATCAGCCCCAGCATTTT
CDR3: CASSEGTGRNQPQHF

length: 15
V: TRBV30
D: .
size: .
J: TRBJ1-1
DNA: TGTGCCTGGAGGATAGGAGAATCGGCGAACACTGAAGCTTTCTTT
CDR3: CAWRIGESANTEAFF

length: 15
V: TRBV28
D: TRBD1
size: few
J: TRBJ1-1
DNA: TGTGCCAGCAGCTTCGGGGACAGGGCAAACACTGAAGCTTTCTTT
CDR3: CASSFGDRANTEAFF

length: 16
V: TRBV6-5
D: .
size: few
J: TRBJ2-3
DNA: TGTGCCAGCAGTTACTCGAGTGGTTTCGGGCTTGCTACGCAGTATTTT
CDR3: CASSYSSGFGLATQYF

length: 13
V: TRBV5-1
D: .
size: .
J: TRBJ2-7
DNA: TGCGCCAGCAGCTTGAGGCAGTTCGACGAGCAGTACTTC
CDR3: CASSLRQFDEQYF

length: 19
V: TRBV7-9
D: .
size: few
J: TRBJ1-5
DNA: TGTGCCAGCAGCTTAGGTCGTGGGGAAAGGGGCCGGTTCAATCAGCCCCAGCATTTT
CDR3: CASSLGRGERGRFNQPQHF

length: 13
V: TRBV21-1
D: .
size: .
J: TRBJ1-2
DNA: TGTGCCAGCACCCCGGACCGGGTCTATGGCTACACCTTC
CDR3: CASTPDRVYGYTF

length: 16
V: TRBV5-1
D: TRBD1
size: .
J: TRBJ2-4
DNA: TGCGCCAGCAGCGCGACAGGGGGCGTCGCCAAAAACATTCAGTACTTC
CDR3: CASSATGGVAKNIQYF

length: 14
V: TRBV7-2
D: TRBD2
size: .
J: TRBJ2-7
DNA: TGTGCCAGCAGCTTTAGCGGGGGATCCTACGAGCAGTACTTC
CDR3: CASSFSGGSYEQYF

length: 16
V: TRBV28
D: TRBD1
size: few
J: TRBJ1-1
DNA: TGTGCCAGTCTAACTTTACAGGGGGCCGGTGGCACTGAAGCTTTCTTT
CDR3: CASLTLQGAGGTEAFF

length: 14
V: TRBV19
D: .
size: .
J: TRBJ1-1
DNA: TGTGCCAGTAGTTCCGGGCCTCTGAACACTGAAGCTTTCTTT
CDR3: CASSSGPLNTEAFF

length: 14
V: TRBV24-1
D: .
size: few
J: TRBJ2-6
DNA: TGTGCCACCTTAGACAGCTCTGGGGCCAACGTCCTGACTTTC
CDR3: CATLDSSGANVLTF

length: 15
V: TRBV6-4
D: .
size: few
J: TRBJ2-1
DNA: TGTGCCAGCTCTAGGGGGGACGGCCTGGGTGGTGAGCAGTTCTTC
CDR3: CASSRGDGLGGEQFF

length: 15
V: TRBV12-3/TRBV12-4
D: TRBD1
size: .
J: TRBJ1-5
DNA: TGTGCCAGCAGTTCCGGGACAGCTGAGAATCAGCCCCAGCATTTT
CDR3: CASSSGTAENQPQHF

length: 12
V: TRBV7-3
D: TRBD1
size: .
J: TRBJ2-1
DNA: TGTGCCAGCAGCGAGGACAGGCTTCTTCAGTTCTTC
CDR3: CASSEDRLLQFF

length: 15
V: TRBV5-1
D: TRBD1
size: few
J: TRBJ1-1
DNA: TGCGCCAGCAGCGGTCGTGCAGGGGGCGAATCTGAAGCTTTCTTT
CDR3: CASSGRAGGESEAFF